This TCR beta chain was sequenced in a study of metastatic and nonmetastatic thyroid tumors. Study context: Across blood and tumor or nodule tissue, repertoires from malignant and benign thyroid patients were compared with one another. Study-wide results and caveats: Significantly greater TCR beta diversity was reportedly found in malignant thyroid tumors than in benign nodules (in blood and tumor).

The CDR3 extends over 13 amino acids. CDR1 MGHDK and CDR2 SYGVNS come from the germline V gene. Trimming removed 4 bases from V and 2 bases from J, with 9 bases in between. A few counts support this clone. Its antigen is currently unknown. Thyroid surgery had not been preceded by any treatment in any patient. In the source study's methods: CDR3 differences across clinicopathological groups were used to build a distant-metastasis classifier for papillary thyroid cancer. With MiXCR, TCRdb called clones anew from the PCR reads. TCRdb, rather than the study authors, made the V and J calls. This sample has some 23,000 clones, with approximately 30% found just once.

The specimen sequenced was tumor tissue. The V call is TRBV25-1, the J call TRBJ2-7, with D maybe TRBD1 (6 bases). The receptor was isolated from a female donor with papillary thyroid cancer or a benign thyroid nodule (not recorded which). Some clones in this sample may be carry-over from other donors' samples. The CDR3 region is CASSGTVTYEQYF. In nucleotides, the CDR3 is TGTGCCAGCAGTGGGACAGTAACCTACGAGCAGTACTTC.